The T cell receptor beta chain described here comes from a study of CD8 T cells in Susac syndrome. Reverse transcription of about 0.5 to 1 ug RNA used random hexamers. TCRdb called the immunoSEQ multiplex PCR reads again in MiXCR, with one record for every CDR3 protein. The sample lists tens of thousands of distinct CDR3 sequences, around 93% seen once, with about 0.41% in the top ten. TCR beta was sequenced from blood CD8+ and CD4+ T cells. TEMRA cells were enriched by FACS, and CD4+ and CD8+ T cells were negatively isolated. CDR3 length: 15 amino acids. V gave up 2 bases and J gave up 3 bases, with 13 bases separating them. Germline lookup yields CDR1 SEHNR and CDR2 FQNEAQ (reference sequence).

The gene calls are TRBV7-9 and TRBJ1-2; a possible D gene is TRBD1 (5 bases). The sample comprised CD8+ T cells from PBMCs. The source of this sequence is a human donor in good health. In nucleotides, the CDR3 is TGTGCCAGCAGCTTATCCGGGACCCGCGACTATGGCTACACCTTC. Protein sequence: CASSLSGTRDYGYTF.